What follows describes a single T cell receptor beta chain. Its antigen is not yet known. It has no much larger one-base neighbor in the sample; base qualities were not kept. Whole blood was collected in K2EDTA tubes by collaborating institutions according to the institutions' own protocols. Collaborator samples were shipped for TCRbeta analysis as frozen whole blood, isolated PBMCs, or DNA extracted from either sample type. The entry originates in a study of blood T cell repertoires in COVID-19 (dated by TCRdb to 2019 to 2021). Regarding the study in general: The collaborator samples originated in the United States, Italy and Spain and spanned the acute and convalescent phases of COVID-19. The material from the prospective study consisted of cDNA or gDNA derived from T cells, B-cell-depleted T cells, or PBMCs. Deeply sampled blood TCRbeta repertoires from subjects exposed to, actively infected with, or recovered from COVID-19 were included in the dataset. The repertoires were made available in a free public database intended to serve as a resource for research on the immune response to SARS-CoV-2. Samples were obtained from the ongoing ImmuneRACE study (first 160 participants) and from 950 to 1,500 subjects provided by 6 global collaborators. A de-identified subject ID, COVID-19 status, age in years and sex were almost always included in the sample metadata. HLA class I and class II types, where available, came from metadata supplied by the sample provider rather than from assay-based typing. Overall study outcomes, separate from this receptor: The amount of clinical and demographic metadata varied by source and participant and was provided uncurated.

The immunoSEQ Assay, a bias-controlled multiplex PCR, was used to amplify TCRbeta CDR3 regions from genomic DNA. In the authors' own workflow: Within the assay, amplification of reference gene primers was used to estimate how many nucleated cells each sample contained. To quantify the absolute abundance of each unique TCRbeta CDR3 rearrangement, sequence reads were collapsed and filtered. For each sample, productive Simpson clonality was calculated as the square root of Simpson's diversity index over productive rearrangements. The table was pulled from immuneACCESS by TCRdb, which kept in-frame rearrangements only. Such tables lose some clones; where checked, under half of the loss comes from unresolved V genes, and the rest has no known cause. V and J calls plus clone size are reproduced from that table; the DNA served to infer D and trimming. The sample table contains over 100,000 clones; only one count was recorded for 80% to 90% of them. Less than 10% of the sample belongs to the ten largest clones.

The germline V gene provides CDR1 SGHRS and CDR2 YFSETQ. The CDR3 covers 13 residues, taking in both the cysteine and the phenylalanine. Just the 39-base CDR3 DNA is kept, in frame starting at base 1. V is shortened by 1 base, J by 5 bases, and the region joining them spans 7 bases. The chain is made from TRBV5-1 and TRBJ2-1, with an unclear D gene assignment. The sequenced material came from peripheral blood. This sequence was found in a man aged 40-50 years with active or convalescent COVID-19. The DNA sequence follows: TGCGCCAGCAGCTTGCACAGAAACAATGAGCAGTTCTTC. Translation gives CASSLHRNNEQFF. Reference TRBV5-1 and TRBJ2-1 genes cover what lies past the CDR3, so the full variable domain is KAGVTQTPRYLIKTRGQQVTLSCSPISGHRSVSWYQQTPGQGLQFLFEYFSETQRNKGNFPGRFSGRQFSNSRSEMNVSTLELGDSALYLCASSLHRNNEQFFGPGTRLTVL.